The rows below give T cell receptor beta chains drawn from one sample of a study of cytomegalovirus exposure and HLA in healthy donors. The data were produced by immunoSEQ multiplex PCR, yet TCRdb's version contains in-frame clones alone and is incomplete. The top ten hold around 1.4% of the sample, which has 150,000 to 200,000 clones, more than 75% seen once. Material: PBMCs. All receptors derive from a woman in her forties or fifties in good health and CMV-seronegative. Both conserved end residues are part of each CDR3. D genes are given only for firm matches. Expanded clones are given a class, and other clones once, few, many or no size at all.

cdr3_nt: TGTGCCAGCAGTCAGAAGGTGTCCTATGCGGGGTACTACGAGCAGTACTTC
cdr3_aa: CASSQKVSYAGYYEQYF
clone_size: .
cdr3_length: 17
d_call: .
v_call: TRBV11-2
j_call: TRBJ2-7

cdr3_nt: TGTGCCAGTAGTTTAACAGGGGTCAATAGCAATCAGCCCCAGCATTTT
cdr3_aa: CASSLTGVNSNQPQHF
clone_size: .
cdr3_length: 16
d_call: TRBD1
v_call: TRBV19
j_call: TRBJ1-5

cdr3_nt: TGTGCCAGCAGTTACTTATCGGGTAACTACGGCTACACCTTC
cdr3_aa: CASSYLSGNYGYTF
clone_size: .
cdr3_length: 14
d_call: .
v_call: TRBV6-6
j_call: TRBJ1-2

cdr3_nt: TGTGCCAGTAGTCAGACAGCTGACAATGAGCAGTTCTTC
cdr3_aa: CASSQTADNEQFF
clone_size: .
cdr3_length: 13
d_call: .
v_call: TRBV19
j_call: TRBJ2-1

cdr3_nt: TGTGCCAGCAGCAAACCATGGAAGGAGACTAGCGGGAGTAGGTATGAGCAGTTCTTC
cdr3_aa: CASSKPWKETSGSRYEQFF
clone_size: .
cdr3_length: 19
d_call: .
v_call: TRBV21-1
j_call: TRBJ2-1

cdr3_nt: TGCGCCAGCAGCTTGGCTCTAAAGGGACAGGCGAATGAAAAACTGTTTTTT
cdr3_aa: CASSLALKGQANEKLFF
clone_size: few
cdr3_length: 17
d_call: TRBD1
v_call: TRBV5-1
j_call: TRBJ1-4

cdr3_nt: TGTGCCAGCAGTCCTGGACTAGCGGGAGGGGTCAGGAAGACCCAGTACTTC
cdr3_aa: CASSPGLAGGVRKTQYF
clone_size: .
cdr3_length: 17
d_call: TRBD2
v_call: TRBV28
j_call: TRBJ2-5

cdr3_nt: TGTGCCAGCAGCGGGGGGCCAGACCGGGACAGGGGAAACTATGGCTACACCTTC
cdr3_aa: CASSGGPDRDRGNYGYTF
clone_size: .
cdr3_length: 18
d_call: TRBD1
v_call: TRBV9
j_call: TRBJ1-2

cdr3_nt: TGTGCCAGCAGTGACCAGACAGGGACCAACGAGCAGTACTTC
cdr3_aa: CASSDQTGTNEQYF
clone_size: .
cdr3_length: 14
d_call: TRBD1
v_call: TRBV2
j_call: TRBJ2-7

cdr3_nt: TGTGCCAGCAGCCCCTGGAGTTACTCCTACGAGCAGTACTTC
cdr3_aa: CASSPWSYSYEQYF
clone_size: .
cdr3_length: 14
d_call: .
v_call: TRBV6-5
j_call: TRBJ2-7

cdr3_nt: TGTGCCATCAGTCCGAGCGGGCAGCAAGAGACCCAGTACTTC
cdr3_aa: CAISPSGQQETQYF
clone_size: .
cdr3_length: 14
d_call: .
v_call: TRBV10-3
j_call: TRBJ2-5

cdr3_nt: TGTGCCAGCAGCCTCCCGGCAGGGGTAGGGGAAAAACTGTTTTTT
cdr3_aa: CASSLPAGVGEKLFF
clone_size: .
cdr3_length: 15
d_call: .
v_call: TRBV5-4
j_call: TRBJ1-4

cdr3_nt: TGTGCCAGCAGCCAAGGCGCTAGCGCGAACACCGGGGAGCTGTTTTTT
cdr3_aa: CASSQGASANTGELFF
clone_size: .
cdr3_length: 16
d_call: .
v_call: TRBV4-2
j_call: TRBJ2-2

cdr3_nt: TGTGCCAGCAGCTTAGTTGGTAGCGGGAGTGAGACCCAGTACTTC
cdr3_aa: CASSLVGSGSETQYF
clone_size: .
cdr3_length: 15
d_call: TRBD2
v_call: TRBV11-2
j_call: TRBJ2-5

cdr3_nt: TGCGCCAGCAGCCATTGGACAGGGGAATTCTCCTACGAGCAGTACTTC
cdr3_aa: CASSHWTGEFSYEQYF
clone_size: .
cdr3_length: 16
d_call: TRBD1
v_call: TRBV4-3
j_call: TRBJ2-7

cdr3_nt: TGTGCCAGCAGTGACAGGATTAACTATGGCTACACCTTC
cdr3_aa: CASSDRINYGYTF
clone_size: once
cdr3_length: 13
d_call: .
v_call: TRBV6-1
j_call: TRBJ1-2

cdr3_nt: TGTGCCAGCAGCTTAGCCCCGCCCGGACAGGGAAACTATGGCTACACCTTC
cdr3_aa: CASSLAPPGQGNYGYTF
clone_size: .
cdr3_length: 17
d_call: TRBD1
v_call: TRBV7-6
j_call: TRBJ1-2

cdr3_nt: TGCGCCAGCAGCCAAATCAGGGGGGAGACCCAGTACTTC
cdr3_aa: CASSQIRGETQYF
clone_size: .
cdr3_length: 13
d_call: TRBD1
v_call: TRBV4-1
j_call: TRBJ2-5

cdr3_nt: TGTGCCAGCAGCTGGGGTAGCGGGAGCGGTGGCACAGATACGCAGTATTTT
cdr3_aa: CASSWGSGSGGTDTQYF
clone_size: .
cdr3_length: 17
d_call: TRBD2
v_call: TRBV7-2
j_call: TRBJ2-3

cdr3_nt: TGTGCCAGCAGGCACAGGGGTACCCTGGGGAGCAATCAGCCCCAGCATTTT
cdr3_aa: CASRHRGTLGSNQPQHF
clone_size: .
cdr3_length: 17
d_call: TRBD1
v_call: TRBV6-4
j_call: TRBJ1-5

cdr3_nt: TGTGCCAGCCGTGAGGGGGGTGTAGCTAACTATGGCTACACCTTC
cdr3_aa: CASREGGVANYGYTF
clone_size: few
cdr3_length: 15
d_call: .
v_call: TRBV6-1
j_call: TRBJ1-2

cdr3_nt: TGTGCCAGCACCCATACAACAGGTCCCTACGAGCAGTACTTC
cdr3_aa: CASTHTTGPYEQYF
clone_size: .
cdr3_length: 14
d_call: .
v_call: TRBV6-1
j_call: TRBJ2-7

cdr3_nt: TGTGCCAGTAGTATACTGGGACAGGGCAACACCGGGGAGCTGTTTTTT
cdr3_aa: CASSILGQGNTGELFF
clone_size: once
cdr3_length: 16
d_call: TRBD1
v_call: TRBV19
j_call: TRBJ2-2

cdr3_nt: TGCGCCAGCAGCCAAGATCCTGGGGCAGGGCAAGAGACCCAGTACTTC
cdr3_aa: CASSQDPGAGQETQYF
clone_size: .
cdr3_length: 16
d_call: .
v_call: TRBV4-3
j_call: TRBJ2-5

cdr3_nt: TGTGCCAGCAGCTCGAGGGTAGAGACTTTAAACTATGGCTACACCTTC
cdr3_aa: CASSSRVETLNYGYTF
clone_size: .
cdr3_length: 16
d_call: .
v_call: TRBV7-2
j_call: TRBJ1-2

cdr3_nt: TGTGCCAGTAGTATGGTCGGGACACAGAGCTCTGAAGCTTTCTTT
cdr3_aa: CASSMVGTQSSEAFF
clone_size: once
cdr3_length: 15
d_call: .
v_call: TRBV19
j_call: TRBJ1-1

cdr3_nt: TGTTCCAGCAGCTTATCTGTTCGCTACACCTTC
cdr3_aa: CSSSLSVRYTF
clone_size: .
cdr3_length: 11
d_call: .
v_call: TRBV7-9
j_call: TRBJ1-2

cdr3_nt: TGTGCCAGCAGCCAGCGGGGGGCTCGACGGGAAAAACTGTTTTTT
cdr3_aa: CASSQRGARREKLFF
clone_size: once
cdr3_length: 15
d_call: .
v_call: TRBV9
j_call: TRBJ1-4

cdr3_nt: TGCGCCAGCAGCCAAGATGACCAGGGAACGAACACTGAAGCTTTCTTT
cdr3_aa: CASSQDDQGTNTEAFF
clone_size: .
cdr3_length: 16
d_call: .
v_call: TRBV4-3
j_call: TRBJ1-1

cdr3_nt: TGTGCCAGTAGATCTCTAGCGGGTATCACCGGGGAGCTGTTTTTT
cdr3_aa: CASRSLAGITGELFF
clone_size: .
cdr3_length: 15
d_call: TRBD2
v_call: TRBV19
j_call: TRBJ2-2

cdr3_nt: TGTGCCAGCTCCAGAAACACTGAAGCTTTCTTT
cdr3_aa: CASSRNTEAFF
clone_size: few
cdr3_length: 11
d_call: .
v_call: TRBV6-6
j_call: TRBJ1-1

cdr3_nt: TGCGCCAGCAGCCCCGACAGGTTACGGAACACCGGGGAGCTGTTTTTT
cdr3_aa: CASSPDRLRNTGELFF
clone_size: once
cdr3_length: 16
d_call: .
v_call: TRBV5-1
j_call: TRBJ2-2

cdr3_nt: TGCAGTGCGGGAGGGGATACTGAAGCTTTCTTT
cdr3_aa: CSAGGDTEAFF
clone_size: once
cdr3_length: 11
d_call: .
v_call: TRBV20-1
j_call: TRBJ1-1

cdr3_nt: TGTGCCAGCAGGGTAACAGGGGGCGATTCGAGGACCGACGAGCAGTACTTC
cdr3_aa: CASRVTGGDSRTDEQYF
clone_size: few
cdr3_length: 17
d_call: TRBD1
v_call: TRBV2
j_call: TRBJ2-7

cdr3_nt: TGTGCCAGCAGAGCGACAGCTACGACCTACGAGCAGTACTTC
cdr3_aa: CASRATATTYEQYF
clone_size: few
cdr3_length: 14
d_call: .
v_call: TRBV5-5
j_call: TRBJ2-7

cdr3_nt: TGCGCCAGCAGCTTGGGGGCAGCGAACACTGAAGCTTTCTTT
cdr3_aa: CASSLGAANTEAFF
clone_size: .
cdr3_length: 14
d_call: .
v_call: TRBV5-1
j_call: TRBJ1-1

cdr3_nt: TGTGCCAGCAGCGTAGCGGGACACCACACAGATACGCAGTATTTT
cdr3_aa: CASSVAGHHTDTQYF
clone_size: few
cdr3_length: 15
d_call: .
v_call: TRBV9
j_call: TRBJ2-3

cdr3_nt: TGTGCCAGCAGCGCCGGACAGGAGTGGTCAGAGACCCAGTACTTC
cdr3_aa: CASSAGQEWSETQYF
clone_size: .
cdr3_length: 15
d_call: TRBD1
v_call: TRBV5-4
j_call: TRBJ2-5

cdr3_nt: TGCGCCAGCAGTAAGGGACTACCTTACAATGAGCAGTTCTTC
cdr3_aa: CASSKGLPYNEQFF
clone_size: once
cdr3_length: 14
d_call: TRBD2
v_call: TRBV23-1
j_call: TRBJ2-1

cdr3_nt: TGTGCCAGCAGCAATACAGGGAACACTGAAGCTTTCTTT
cdr3_aa: CASSNTGNTEAFF
clone_size: .
cdr3_length: 13
d_call: .
v_call: TRBV7-9
j_call: TRBJ1-1

cdr3_nt: TGTGCCATCAACGAGGATCTTCGGGGTTATGGCTACACCTTC
cdr3_aa: CAINEDLRGYGYTF
clone_size: .
cdr3_length: 14
d_call: .
v_call: TRBV10-3
j_call: TRBJ1-2

cdr3_nt: TGTGCCAGCAGCAACCGCCAGAGCAGGGAAACTGAAGCTTTCTTT
cdr3_aa: CASSNRQSRETEAFF
clone_size: .
cdr3_length: 15
d_call: .
v_call: TRBV21-1
j_call: TRBJ1-1

cdr3_nt: TGTGCCATCAGTGAGGCTACGACTAACTATGGCTACACCTTC
cdr3_aa: CAISEATTNYGYTF
clone_size: few
cdr3_length: 14
d_call: .
v_call: TRBV10-3
j_call: TRBJ1-2

cdr3_nt: TGCGCCAGCAGCCCCCGTCAGGTAGTTTCCTACGAGCAGTACTTC
cdr3_aa: CASSPRQVVSYEQYF
clone_size: .
cdr3_length: 15
d_call: .
v_call: TRBV5-1
j_call: TRBJ2-7